Listed below are T cell receptor beta chains from one sample, sequenced in a study of cytomegalovirus exposure and HLA in healthy donors. TCRdb's table, derived via immunoSEQ multiplex PCR, lists solely in-frame clones and lacks some. The table lists 140,000 to 150,000 clones, 94% of them singletons. The sample was PBMCs. These receptor sequences come from a man aged 18 to 30 in good health and CMV-seropositive. Each CDR3 is given with its conserved first and last residue. The D gene is left open where the match is weak. Where a row states a size, it is once, few, many or the class of an expanded clone; other rows omit it.

v_gene,j_gene,d_gene,abundance,len,CDR3nt,CDR3aa
TRBV25-1,TRBJ2-5,TRBD1,NA,15,TGTGCCAGCAGTGAACTGGGGCAGGGGGCCGAGACCCAGTACTTC,CASSELGQGAETQYF
TRBV15,TRBJ1-6,NA,NA,18,TGTGCCACCAGCAGAGCCTTTCGGGTGGCCTCCTATAATTCACCCCTCCACTTT,CATSRAFRVASYNSPLHF
TRBV21-1,TRBJ2-5,NA,NA,12,TGTGCCCTCGGCGGGAGATCGGAGACCCAGTACTTC,CALGGRSETQYF
TRBV21-1,TRBJ2-1,NA,NA,19,TGTGCCAACAACCCGCACCCCGCCCAGCGGGAGGGCCGAGTCCACGAGCAGTTCTTC,CANNPHPAQREGRVHEQFF
TRBV7-8,TRBJ2-3,NA,NA,12,TGTACCAGCAGCCAGGGGCTCGATACGCAGTATTTT,CTSSQGLDTQYF
TRBV7-9,TRBJ1-1,NA,NA,14,TGTGCCAGCAGTTGGGAGGGAGAGAACACTGAAGCTTTCTTT,CASSWEGENTEAFF
TRBV6-1,TRBJ2-1,NA,NA,15,TGTGCCAGCAGTAGAGGGTCCGGGGGCTACAATGAGCAGTTCTTC,CASSRGSGGYNEQFF
TRBV2,TRBJ2-5,TRBD2,NA,18,TGTGCCAGCAGCACCGGGACTAGCGGGAGGCCGAGCCAAGAGACCCAGTACTTC,CASSTGTSGRPSQETQYF
TRBV19,TRBJ1-1,TRBD1,NA,14,TGTGCCAGTAGTATCGGGGACAGATACACTGAAGCTTTCTTT,CASSIGDRYTEAFF
TRBV30,TRBJ2-7,NA,NA,12,TGTGCCTGGGGAGCAGCGGGTTACGAGCAGTACTTC,CAWGAAGYEQYF
TRBV28,TRBJ2-1,NA,NA,16,TGTGCCAGCAGTTCCCATTCTCCAGATCGTTACAATGAGCAGTTCTTC,CASSSHSPDRYNEQFF
TRBV7-9,TRBJ2-7,TRBD1,NA,16,TGTGCCAGCAGCTTACTCTTGGACAGGGCGGTGGACGAGCAGTACTTC,CASSLLLDRAVDEQYF
TRBV27,TRBJ2-7,NA,NA,11,TGTGCCAGCAGTTTACCCCCAGAGCAGTACTTC,CASSLPPEQYF
TRBV28,TRBJ2-7,TRBD1,NA,15,TGTGCCAGCACATGGGGGGCAGGGGGCAACTACGAGCAGTACTTC,CASTWGAGGNYEQYF
TRBV29-1,TRBJ2-2,NA,few,17,TGCAGCGCTTGGGGGGAGCAACGGGACAGAGGCACCGGGGAGCTGTTTTTT,CSAWGEQRDRGTGELFF
TRBV2,TRBJ2-1,NA,NA,15,TGTGCCAGCAGTGACGACGGTGGGCCCTACAATGAGCAGTTCTTC,CASSDDGGPYNEQFF
TRBV6-1,TRBJ1-6,NA,NA,14,TGTGCCAGCAGCAGTGGCCCCTATAATTCACCCCTCCACTTT,CASSSGPYNSPLHF
TRBV7-8,TRBJ2-4,NA,few,17,TGTGCCAGCAGCTTATTTGAGGGGGTAGTGGCCAAAAACATTCAGTACTTC,CASSLFEGVVAKNIQYF
TRBV28,TRBJ2-5,NA,NA,14,TGTGCCAGCACCTCAACAGGGATCCAAGAGACCCAGTACTTC,CASTSTGIQETQYF
TRBV29-1,TRBJ1-2,NA,NA,11,TGCAGCGTTCCAGGGATCTATGGCTACACCTTC,CSVPGIYGYTF
TRBV5-1,TRBJ2-7,TRBD1,NA,15,TGCGCCAGCAGCGGAGGGGACAGGGGGCGATACGAGCAGTACTTC,CASSGGDRGRYEQYF
TRBV9,TRBJ2-1,NA,NA,13,TGTGCCAGCAGCAAAGGGGATTACAATGAGCAGTTCTTC,CASSKGDYNEQFF
TRBV4-1,TRBJ1-2,TRBD1,NA,15,TGCGCCAGCAGCCAAGATCCGACAGGGGCCTATGGCTACACCTTC,CASSQDPTGAYGYTF
TRBV5-1,TRBJ1-1,TRBD1,NA,16,TGCGCCAGCAGGTCCGGGACAGGGACGCTTTACACTGAAGCTTTCTTT,CASRSGTGTLYTEAFF
TRBV5-4,TRBJ2-1,NA,NA,13,TGTGCCAGCAGCTTGGACGGGTCTCCGGAGCAGTTCTTC,CASSLDGSPEQFF
TRBV5-1,TRBJ2-1,TRBD2,NA,16,TGCGCCAGCAGCCTAACTAGCGGGAGTCTTAAGAATGAGCAGTTCTTC,CASSLTSGSLKNEQFF
TRBV5-1,TRBJ2-3,NA,once,15,TGCGCCAGCAGCTCCGGACTTTTCAGCACAGATACGCAGTATTTT,CASSSGLFSTDTQYF
TRBV28,TRBJ2-5,NA,once,13,TGTGCCAGCAGTTTCCCAGGGCATGAGACCCAGTACTTC,CASSFPGHETQYF
TRBV27,TRBJ2-3,TRBD1,NA,15,TGTGCCAGCAGTCCGTGGACAGGGAGCACACATACGCAGTATTTT,CASSPWTGSTHTQYF
TRBV5-4,TRBJ2-3,TRBD2,NA,16,TGTGCCAGCAGCGGGGGGTGGCGGGAGGGCCGAGATACGCAGTATTTT,CASSGGWREGRDTQYF
TRBV9,TRBJ1-1,NA,NA,13,TGTGCCAGCAGCGTAGACAGTGACACTGAAGCTTTCTTT,CASSVDSDTEAFF
TRBV30,TRBJ1-1,TRBD1,once,13,TGTGCCTGGAGTCGACAGGGAATCACTGAAGCTTTCTTT,CAWSRQGITEAFF
TRBV5-1,TRBJ1-2,TRBD1,NA,12,TGCGCCAGCAGCTTAGCCAGGGGGGACTACACCTTC,CASSLARGDYTF
TRBV27,TRBJ2-5,NA,NA,12,TGTGCCAGCAGTTTTACAGGGGAGACCCAGTACTTC,CASSFTGETQYF
TRBV4-1,TRBJ2-3,TRBD1,NA,18,TGCGCCAGCAGCCAACGAATAGGGACAGGGGGCAGGACAGATACGCAGTATTTT,CASSQRIGTGGRTDTQYF
TRBV5-1,TRBJ1-1,TRBD1,NA,14,TGCGCCAGCAGCGATACAGGGGGTGACACTGAAGCTTTCTTT,CASSDTGGDTEAFF
TRBV5-1,TRBJ1-1,NA,NA,14,TGCGCCAGCAGCTTGGAATACGGGAACACTGAAGCTTTCTTT,CASSLEYGNTEAFF
TRBV7-8,TRBJ2-2,NA,NA,15,TGTGCCAGCAGCCAAAGGACAGTAAACACCGGGGAGCTGTTTTTT,CASSQRTVNTGELFF
TRBV11-3,TRBJ1-1,NA,NA,14,TGTGCCAGCAGCTTCGACAGCCAGAACACTGAAGCTTTCTTT,CASSFDSQNTEAFF
TRBV25-1,TRBJ1-2,NA,few,13,TGTGCCAGCAGTTTATCAACGGGGTATGGCTACACCTTC,CASSLSTGYGYTF
TRBV6-5,TRBJ2-3,NA,NA,13,TGTGCCAGCAGCTCTTCTTCGGCAGATACGCAGTATTTT,CASSSSSADTQYF
TRBV4-2,TRBJ2-1,TRBD2,NA,18,TGTGCCAGCAGCCAAGATCCAGCGGGAGGGCCAGTGGCCCAGGAGCAGTTCTTC,CASSQDPAGGPVAQEQFF
TRBV11-2,TRBJ1-1,NA,once,13,TGTGCCAGCAGCTTTCTATTGAACACTGAAGCTTTCTTT,CASSFLLNTEAFF
TRBV30,TRBJ2-4,NA,once,13,TGTGCTTGGGAGGCAATAACCAAAAACATTCAGTACTTC,CAWEAITKNIQYF
TRBV11-2,TRBJ2-7,NA,NA,12,TGTGCCAGCAGCTTTTCACTATACGAGCAGTACTTC,CASSFSLYEQYF
TRBV7-8,TRBJ2-7,NA,NA,13,TGTGCCAGCAGCTTAGGTATCTCCTACGAGCAGTACTTC,CASSLGISYEQYF
TRBV19,TRBJ2-1,NA,NA,18,TGTGCCAGTAGTATAGCCCCCTACAGGGGGGGTTCCTACAATGAGCAGTTCTTC,CASSIAPYRGGSYNEQFF
TRBV4-1,TRBJ2-1,TRBD2,NA,16,TGCGCCAGCAGCCAACAAGAGGTAGCGGGATACAATGAGCAGTTCTTC,CASSQQEVAGYNEQFF
TRBV28,TRBJ1-4,TRBD1,NA,14,TGTGCCAGCAGTCCCCCCGGACAGGGAGAAAAACTGTTTTTT,CASSPPGQGEKLFF
TRBV5-1,TRBJ2-3,NA,once,17,TGCGCCAGCAGCCCGTCTACGGGGTTATCTAGCACAGATACGCAGTATTTT,CASSPSTGLSSTDTQYF
TRBV5-1,TRBJ2-7,TRBD1,NA,15,TGCGCCAGCAGCCTAAAGACAGGGGGCCACTACGAGCAGTACTTC,CASSLKTGGHYEQYF
TRBV19,TRBJ2-1,NA,NA,14,TGTGCCAGTAGTATCGTCGCAGGGAACAATGAGCAGTTCTTC,CASSIVAGNNEQFF
TRBV6-1,TRBJ2-7,TRBD2,NA,13,TGTGCCAGCAGTGGGGGGGGTGTCTACGAGCAGTACTTC,CASSGGGVYEQYF
TRBV7-2,TRBJ1-1,TRBD1,once,15,TGTGCCAGCAGCTCCCAAGGGACAGGGTCCCAGAAAGCTTTCTTT,CASSSQGTGSQKAFF
TRBV2,TRBJ1-2,NA,NA,13,TGTGCCAGCAGTGAAGGCAGGATCTATGGCTACACCTTC,CASSEGRIYGYTF
TRBV4-2,TRBJ2-5,TRBD2,once,16,TGTGCCAGCAGCCCCAGGACTAGCAGGGCTCGCGAGACCCAGTACTTC,CASSPRTSRARETQYF
TRBV5-4,TRBJ1-3,NA,once,15,TGTGCCAGCAGCTTGGTGGGGGCGCCTGGAAACACCATATATTTT,CASSLVGAPGNTIYF
TRBV5-1,TRBJ1-1,TRBD1,NA,16,TGCGCCAGCAGCTTGGCTGGGACAGGGGCGTTCACTGAAGCTTTCTTT,CASSLAGTGAFTEAFF
TRBV6-5,TRBJ1-1,NA,NA,11,TGTGCCAGCGTGAGGGAGGGGAGTGCTTTCTTT,CASVREGSAFF
TRBV15,TRBJ2-2,TRBD2,NA,18,TGTGCCACCAGCAGAGATCTTAGCGGGAGGGCCTGGGCCGGGGAGCTGTTTTTT,CATSRDLSGRAWAGELFF